Listed below are T cell receptor beta chains from one sample, sequenced in a study of blood T cells in healthy people across ages. TCRdb reprocessed the 5' RACE reads with MiXCR, giving one entry per CDR3 protein. The sample yields 1.2 million to 1.5 million distinct CDR3 sequences, around 39% seen once. Input material: blood. Receptor source: a woman between 18 and 29 years old in good health. CDR3s include the opening cysteine and the closing phenylalanine or tryptophan. A D gene is named only where the DNA matches it firmly. Clone size is not always given. Where it is, it says once, few, many or a class for expanded clones.

>few|TRBV27|TRBJ2-7|TRBD2
CASSKDPGWARGTTNYEQYF
TGTGCCAGCTCAAAGGACCCCGGCTGGGCCCGGGGGACTACCAACTACGAGCAGTACTTC
>few|TRBV28|TRBJ2-3|-
CASTPLLGSWGTDTQYF
TGTGCCAGCACCCCGCTGCTGGGTTCTTGGGGCACAGATACGCAGTATTTT
>few|TRBV20-1|TRBJ2-7|TRBD1
CSARDSRSYEQYF
TGCAGTGCCAGGGACAGCCGCTCCTACGAGCAGTACTTC
>few|TRBV11-2|TRBJ1-4|-
CASSPGIINEKLFF
TGTGCCAGCAGCCCGGGGATCATAAATGAAAAACTGTTTTTT
>few|TRBV7-9|TRBJ2-1|TRBD2
CASSLAAGGEQFF
TGTGCCAGCAGCTTGGCAGCGGGGGGGGAGCAGTTCTTC
>-|TRBV5-1|TRBJ2-1|TRBD1
CASSWGGQGRVNEQFF
TGCGCCAGCAGCTGGGGGGGACAGGGTCGTGTCAATGAGCAGTTCTTC
>once|TRBV14|TRBJ2-3|-
CASSQGLTHTDTQYF
TGTGCCAGCAGCCAAGGACTAACCCACACAGATACGCAGTATTTT
>-|TRBV5-5|TRBJ2-3|-
CASTRDRGMADTQYF
TGTGCCAGCACCAGAGACCGGGGGATGGCAGATACGCAGTATTTT
>-|TRBV20-1|TRBJ2-5|-
CSARFTAQETQYF
TGCAGTGCTAGATTTACCGCACAAGAGACCCAGTACTTC
>-|TRBV12-3/TRBV12-4|TRBJ2-7|-
CASSQQGQFEQYF
TGTGCCAGCAGTCAACAAGGGCAGTTCGAGCAGTACTTC
>-|TRBV7-9|TRBJ2-3|-
CASSPPGRADTQYF
TGTGCCAGCAGCCCCCCCGGGCGAGCAGATACGCAGTATTTT
>once|TRBV7-9|TRBJ2-1|-
CASRPGPIQAPRSNEQFF
TGTGCCAGCAGACCAGGGCCTATCCAAGCCCCCAGGTCGAATGAGCAGTTCTTC
>few|TRBV2|TRBJ1-4|-
CASSDRGREKLFF
TGTGCCAGCAGTGACAGGGGCCGGGAAAAACTGTTTTTT
>-|TRBV4-1|TRBJ2-1|TRBD2
CASSSHLAGVVGEQFF
TGCGCCAGCAGCTCGCATTTAGCGGGAGTCGTCGGTGAGCAGTTCTTC
>-|TRBV4-1|TRBJ2-7|-
CASSHLWVVGEQYF
TGCGCCAGCAGCCATCTTTGGGTTGTGGGCGAGCAGTACTTC
>-|TRBV15|TRBJ1-6|-
CATSRDLSRRGDSPLHF
TGTGCCACCAGCAGAGATTTATCACGCAGGGGAGATTCACCCCTCCACTTT
>-|TRBV5-1|TRBJ2-1|-
CASSSSSRGYNEQFF
TGCGCCAGCAGCTCATCCTCTAGGGGGTACAATGAGCAGTTCTTC
>-|TRBV15|TRBJ2-1|-
CATSRLSSTSYNEQFF
TGTGCCACCAGCAGACTCAGCTCAACGTCCTACAATGAGCAGTTCTTC
>many|TRBV6-1|TRBJ2-1|-
CASRNDHTTSYNEQFF
TGTGCCAGCAGGAACGACCACACCACTTCCTACAATGAGCAGTTCTTC
>-|TRBV7-9|TRBJ1-5|-
CASSLLANQPQHF
TGTGCCAGCAGCTTATTGGCTAATCAGCCCCAGCATTTT
>-|TRBV20-1|TRBJ2-5|TRBD2
CSARLAGKETQYF
TGCAGTGCTCGACTAGCGGGAAAAGAGACCCAGTACTTC
>-|TRBV11-2|TRBJ2-7|TRBD2
CASSLVKSGSYEQYF
TGTGCCAGCAGCTTAGTGAAAAGCGGGAGCTACGAGCAGTACTTC
>few|TRBV5-1|TRBJ2-1|TRBD2
CASTVAGGDNEQFF
TGCGCCAGCACCGTAGCGGGGGGTGACAATGAGCAGTTCTTC
>-|TRBV10-3|TRBJ2-2|-
CTISEMGTGIPTGELFF
TGTACCATCAGTGAGATGGGGACGGGGATCCCCACCGGGGAGCTGTTTTTT
>few|TRBV27|TRBJ1-2|TRBD1
CASSPGTGTFYGYTF
TGTGCCAGTAGTCCCGGGACAGGGACCTTCTATGGCTACACCTTC
>-|TRBV28|TRBJ1-1|TRBD1
CASRPGGPNTEAFF
TGTGCCAGCAGGCCAGGGGGCCCGAACACTGAAGCTTTCTTT